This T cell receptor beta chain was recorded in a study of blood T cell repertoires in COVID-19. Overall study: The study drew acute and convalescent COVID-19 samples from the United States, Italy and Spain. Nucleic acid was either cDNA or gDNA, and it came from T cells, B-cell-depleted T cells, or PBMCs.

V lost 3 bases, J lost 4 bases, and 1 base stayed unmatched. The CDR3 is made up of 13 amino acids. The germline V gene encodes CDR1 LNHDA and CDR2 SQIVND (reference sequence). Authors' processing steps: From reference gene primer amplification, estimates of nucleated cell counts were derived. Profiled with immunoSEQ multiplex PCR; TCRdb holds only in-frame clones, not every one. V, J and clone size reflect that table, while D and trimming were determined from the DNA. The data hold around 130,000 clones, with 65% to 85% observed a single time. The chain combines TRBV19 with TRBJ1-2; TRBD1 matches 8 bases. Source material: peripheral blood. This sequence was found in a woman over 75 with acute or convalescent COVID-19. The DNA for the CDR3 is TGTGCCAGTAGTATCGACAGGGGCTATGGCTACACCTTC. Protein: CASSIDRGYGYTF.